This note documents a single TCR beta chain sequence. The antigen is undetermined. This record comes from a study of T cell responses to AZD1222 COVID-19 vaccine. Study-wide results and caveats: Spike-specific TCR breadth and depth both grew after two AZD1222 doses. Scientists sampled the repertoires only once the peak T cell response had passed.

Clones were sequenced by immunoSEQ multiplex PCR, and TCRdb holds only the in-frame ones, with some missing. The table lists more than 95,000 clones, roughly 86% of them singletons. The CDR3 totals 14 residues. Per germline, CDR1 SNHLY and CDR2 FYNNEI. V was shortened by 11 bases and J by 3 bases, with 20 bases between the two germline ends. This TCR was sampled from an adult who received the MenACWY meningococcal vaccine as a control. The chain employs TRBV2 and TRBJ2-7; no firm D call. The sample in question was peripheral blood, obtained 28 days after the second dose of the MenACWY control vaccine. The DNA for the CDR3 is TGTGCCGGCGCTTCTTGGCAACCGAGCTACGAGCAGTACTTC. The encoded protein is CAGASWQPSYEQYF.